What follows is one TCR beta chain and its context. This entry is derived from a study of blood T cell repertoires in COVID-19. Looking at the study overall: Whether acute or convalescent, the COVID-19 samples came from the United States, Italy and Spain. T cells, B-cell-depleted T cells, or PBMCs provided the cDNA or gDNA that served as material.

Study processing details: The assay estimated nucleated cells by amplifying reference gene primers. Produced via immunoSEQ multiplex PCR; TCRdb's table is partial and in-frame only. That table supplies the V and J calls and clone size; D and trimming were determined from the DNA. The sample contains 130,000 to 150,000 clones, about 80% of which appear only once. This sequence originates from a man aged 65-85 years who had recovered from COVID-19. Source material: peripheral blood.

The CDR3 region is CASSPAQTGEAFF. The CDR3 DNA follows: TGTGCCAGCTCACCAGCCCAAACAGGAGAAGCTTTCTTT. The chain links TRBV18 to TRBJ1-1, with D perhaps TRBD1 (5 bases). Trimming cost V 2 bases and J 8 bases, with 12 bases left between them. The CDR3 consists of 13 residues. Germline V gene sequence: CDR1 KGHSH, CDR2 LQKENI.